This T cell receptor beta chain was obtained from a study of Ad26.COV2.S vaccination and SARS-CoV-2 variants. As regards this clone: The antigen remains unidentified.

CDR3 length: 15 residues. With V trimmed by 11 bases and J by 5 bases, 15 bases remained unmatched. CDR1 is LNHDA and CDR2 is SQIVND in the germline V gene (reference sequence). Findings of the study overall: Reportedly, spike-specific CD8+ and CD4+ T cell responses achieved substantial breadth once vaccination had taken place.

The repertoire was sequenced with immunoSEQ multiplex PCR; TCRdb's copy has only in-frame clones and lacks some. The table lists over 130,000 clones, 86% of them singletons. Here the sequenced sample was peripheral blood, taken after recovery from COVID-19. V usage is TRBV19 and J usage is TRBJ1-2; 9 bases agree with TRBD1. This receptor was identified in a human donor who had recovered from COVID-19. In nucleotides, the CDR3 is TGTGCCGTGGACGCCACAGGGGGCAAAGGGTATGGCTACACCTTC. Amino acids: CAVDATGGKGYGYTF.